Below are 15 T cell receptor beta chains sequenced from a single sample in a study of cytomegalovirus exposure and HLA in healthy donors. The primer mix had 60 Vbeta and 13 Jbeta primers. Profiling relied on immunoSEQ multiplex PCR, and the TCRdb table lists in-frame clones only, not all of them. This table holds 130,000 or so clones, about four fifths found once. Sample: PBMCs. These receptors came from a man aged 30 to 39 in good health and CMV-seronegative.

V and J are TRBV28 and TRBJ1-1; D ambiguous. V gave up 5 bases and J gave up 1 base, with 5 bases separating them. The CDR3 extends over 12 amino acids. Per the germline V gene, CDR1 is MDHEN and CDR2 is SYDVKM. As DNA, the CDR3 is TGTGCCAGCAGTCCTAAGAACACTGAAGCTTTCTTT. Protein: CASSPKNTEAFF.

The chain has TRBV14 and TRBJ2-5; D is perhaps TRBD1 (5 bases). This CDR3 is 12 amino acids long. In germline, CDR1 is SGHDN, CDR2 FVKESK. The germline V and J ends were trimmed by 5 bases and 5 bases, with 9 bases remaining between them. In DNA form, the CDR3 reads TGTGCCAGCAGCGGCAGGGTTGAGACCCAGTACTTC. Amino acid sequence: CASSGRVETQYF.

This clone was seen just once. The chain combines TRBV5-6 with TRBJ1-1; D ambiguous. Trimming removed 2 bases at V and 0 bases at J, with 5 bases between. The CDR3 contains 13 residues. Per germline, CDR1 SGHDT and CDR2 YYEEEE. DNA of the CDR3: TGTGCCAGCAGCTTTAGATTGAACACTGAAGCTTTCTTT. Residues: CASSFRLNTEAFF.

This chain uses TRBV5-1 with TRBJ1-5, with D uncertain. The germline gives CDR1 SGHRS, CDR2 YFSETQ. Deletions cut 0 bases from V and 3 bases from J, with 10 bases between. This CDR3 contains 15 residues. In DNA form, the CDR3 reads TGCGCCAGCAGCTTGGTTTCGGGGATCAATCAGCCCCAGCATTTT. This encodes CASSLVSGINQPQHF. Looking up the rest from reference TRBV5-1 and TRBJ1-5 gives the full variable domain: KAGVTQTPRYLIKTRGQQVTLSCSPISGHRSVSWYQQTPGQGLQFLFEYFSETQRNKGNFPGRFSGRQFSNSRSEMNVSTLELGDSALYLCASSLVSGINQPQHFGDGTRLSIL.

The chain employs TRBV28 and TRBJ1-6; 11 nucleotides align to TRBD1. The CDR3 runs 16 residues. Unmatched junction bases numbered 7, after V lost 6 bases and J lost 6 bases. The V gene's germline CDR1 is MDHEN and CDR2 SYDVKM. The CDR3 region has the DNA TGTGCCAGCAGGGGGGGGACAGGGGGTTTTAATTCACCCCTCCACTTT. It codes for CASRGGTGGFNSPLHF.

This clone was seen only a few times. The V and J genes are TRBV6-6 and TRBJ2-7, with 11 bases matching TRBD2. CDR1 is MNHNY, CDR2 SVGAGI, per germline (reference sequence). The CDR3 covers 15 residues. After removal of 5 bases from V and 9 bases from J, the junction contained 12 bases not matched to a gene. The CDR3 DNA is TGTGCCAGCAGTGACGGGACTAGCGGAAGGCGGGTGCAGTACTTC. Amino acid sequence: CASSDGTSGRRVQYF.

This clone was counted between two and nine times. This chain links TRBV4-1 with TRBJ1-1; D uncertain. From germline, CDR1 is MGHRA and CDR2 YSYEKL. The CDR3 covers 14 residues. With 3 bases removed from V and 5 bases from J, the gap between germline ends came to 13 bases. The CDR3 spells CASSHDPAETEAFF. Written as DNA, the CDR3 is TGCGCCAGCAGCCATGACCCGGCGGAAACTGAAGCTTTCTTT.

This clone has only one observation. Here the CDR3 DNA reads TGTGCCATCAGTCCGGGACTAGCGGGAGATAAGGGAACCGGGGAGCTGTTTTTT. This codes for CAISPGLAGDKGTGELFF. The genes are TRBV10-3 and TRBJ2-2; 14 positions match TRBD2. The V segment lost 5 bases and the J segment 5 bases; nucleotides outside the gene matches: 10. The CDR3 runs to 18 residues. Germline CDR1 ENHRY, CDR2 SYGVKD.

V is TRBV5-1 and J is TRBJ2-7; TRBD2 agrees at 11 bases. The CDR3 loop spans 17 amino acids. Unmatched junction bases numbered 12, after V lost 4 bases and J lost 3 bases. Germline CDR1 reads SGHRS; CDR2 reads YFSETQ. CDR3 sequence (DNA): TGCGCCAGCAGCCGCTGGGGGGGAACTAGCGGGAGCTACGAGCAGTACTTC. It specifies CASSRWGGTSGSYEQYF. The full variable domain, completed using reference TRBV5-1 and TRBJ2-7, is KAGVTQTPRYLIKTRGQQVTLSCSPISGHRSVSWYQQTPGQGLQFLFEYFSETQRNKGNFPGRFSGRQFSNSRSEMNVSTLELGDSALYLCASSRWGGTSGSYEQYFGPGTRLTVT.

This chain links TRBV4-1 with TRBJ2-3; TRBD1 matches 9 bases. Trimming cost V 3 bases and J 7 bases; bases outside gene matches: 8. This CDR3 spans 15 amino acids. Germline loops: CDR1 MGHRA, CDR2 YSYEKL. The chain's CDR3 is CASSQPGQGSNTQYF. As DNA, the CDR3 is TGCGCCAGCAGCCAGCCCGGACAGGGGTCGAATACGCAGTATTTT.

The chain links TRBV19 to TRBJ2-7, with TRBD2 matching over 12 bases. Germline V gives CDR1 LNHDA, CDR2 SQIVND (reference sequence). V shed 1 base and J 3 bases; nucleotides not matched to a gene: 4. CDR3 length: 16 residues. CDR3 loop: CASSIGTSGAFYEQYF. In DNA, the CDR3 is TGTGCCAGTAGTATAGGGACTAGCGGGGCTTTCTACGAGCAGTACTTC.

V and J are TRBV2 and TRBJ2-3, with a possible D match to TRBD1 (5 bases). This CDR3 is built from 11 residues. V shed 6 bases and J shed 10 bases, with 11 bases lying between them. Germline CDR1 reads SNHLY; CDR2 reads FYNNEI. The CDR3 nucleotides read TGTGCCAGCAGCCCAGGGTTTCCGCAGTATTTT. Translating it yields CASSPGFPQYF.

This clone was observed a few times. The chain employs TRBV6-6 and TRBJ1-5, with D maybe TRBD1 (6 bases). Per the germline V gene, CDR1 is MNHNY and CDR2 is SVGAGI (reference sequence). The CDR3 loop spans 14 amino acids. Trimming shortened V by 0 bases and J by 5 bases, and 8 bases separated the two germline ends. The CDR3 DNA reads TGTGCCAGCAGTTACTCACAGGGCTATCAGCCCCAGCATTTT. Protein: CASSYSQGYQPQHF.

DNA of the CDR3: TGCGCCAGCAGCTTTTATAGGGAGGGCCAAGACAATGAGCAGTTCTTC. Protein: CASSFYREGQDNEQFF. The chain couples TRBV5-1 to TRBJ2-1, with 7 bases matching TRBD2. The V and J ends lost 2 bases and 5 bases, in that order; junction bases with no gene match: 10. There are 16 residues in the CDR3. Germline CDR1 is SGHRS and CDR2 is YFSETQ.

The rearrangement links TRBV27 to TRBJ2-7; 11 nucleotides line up with TRBD1. Germline values: CDR1 MNHEY, CDR2 SMNVEV (reference sequence). The CDR3 has 14 amino acids. Trimming cost V 7 bases and J 7 bases; bases outside gene matches: 9. The DNA of the CDR3 is TGTGCCAGCAAACCGGGACAGGGGGTGGGGGAGCAGTACTTC. Its protein product is CASKPGQGVGEQYF.